The source of this T cell receptor (beta chain) is a study of cytomegalovirus exposure and HLA in healthy donors. Study-level background: Prior work identified around 120 million unique TCR beta sequences in some 200 million T cells. General study findings and limits: Only CMV serostatus was available as immune exposure information.

The CDR3 extends over 13 amino acids. V trimming: 6 bases; J trimming: 10 bases; junction bases outside the gene matches: 8. CDR1 is MNHEY, CDR2 SVGAGI, per germline. To note about this clone: Its antigen is unknown.

The PCR made use of 60 Vbeta and 13 Jbeta primers. Repertoires were generated with immunoSEQ multiplex PCR, while TCRdb's copy carries only in-frame clones and drops some. Of about 140,000 clones in the sample, about 78% were seen once. The V gene is TRBV6-5, the J gene TRBJ2-1; 8 positions match TRBD2. Sequencing was carried out using PBMCs. The clonotype was recovered from a man in his forties or fifties in good health and CMV-seropositive. The chain's CDR3 is CASRPSGPGEQFF. In nucleotides, the CDR3 is TGTGCCAGCAGACCTAGCGGGCCAGGGGAGCAGTTCTTC.